This passage covers 18 T cell receptor beta chains from one sample sequenced in a study of blood T cell repertoires in COVID-19. Some clones are missing from TCRdb's copy, which holds only in-frame ones; the method was immunoSEQ multiplex PCR. The data contain 200,000 or so clones, approximately 84% of them singletons. The sample comprised peripheral blood. Receptors were obtained from a woman aged 55 to 70 with acute or convalescent COVID-19.

The table lists this clone with a count of one. Other DNA sequences within the sample encode an identical CDR3. This rearrangement joins TRBV30 to TRBJ1-2; a weak D match, TRBD1 (5 bases). Germline V lookup: CDR1 GTSNPN, CDR2 SVGIG (reference sequence). The V and J ends lost 2 bases and 2 bases respectively, with 9 bases between them. The CDR3 length is 13 residues. CDR3 in amino acids: CAWSLGGNYGYTF. CDR3 coding DNA: TGTGCCTGGAGTTTGGGGGGAAACTATGGCTACACCTTC.

V is TRBV6-2 or TRBV6-3 and J is TRBJ1-2; D possibly corresponds to TRBD1 (5 bases). CDR1 and CDR2 from the germline V gene are MNHEY and SVGEGT. There are 13 residues in the CDR3. Deletions cut 2 bases from V and 3 bases from J, with 7 bases between. CDR3 protein: CASSYAGHYGYTF. In nucleotides, the CDR3 is TGTGCCAGCAGTTACGCAGGGCACTATGGCTACACCTTC.

This sequence joins TRBV7-8 and TRBJ1-3; 8 bases agree with TRBD1. The CDR3 loop spans 15 amino acids. Germline-derived CDR1 and CDR2 are SGHVS and FQNEAQ. Trimming removed 4 bases from V and 4 bases from J; junction bases left unmatched: 6. The CDR3 loop is CASSSRTGWGNTIYF. The DNA of the CDR3 is TGTGCCAGCAGCTCCCGGACAGGGTGGGGAAACACCATATATTTT.

This clone was detected only once. V gene TRBV5-1 combines with J gene TRBJ2-3; 9 nucleotides match TRBD2. CDR1 SGHRS and CDR2 YFSETQ come from the germline V gene. This CDR3 has 15 amino acids. V lost 4 bases and J lost 1; bases outside the gene matches: 4. CDR3 sequence: CASSGIAGGTDTQYF. CDR3 nucleotides: TGCGCCAGCAGCGGCATAGCGGGGGGCACAGATACGCAGTATTTT.

This chain joins TRBV30 and TRBJ2-3, with 9 nucleotides matching TRBD1. The trim removed 1 base at V and 0 bases at J, leaving 2 bases unmatched. This CDR3 has 15 amino acids. Germline CDR1 and CDR2: GTSNPN and SVGIG (reference sequence). The CDR3 DNA sequence: TGTGCCTGGAGTGAGACAGGGGGTAGCACAGATACGCAGTATTTT. The encoded protein is CAWSETGGSTDTQYF.

V is TRBV19 and J is TRBJ1-4; D unresolved. CDR1 is LNHDA, CDR2 SQIVND, per germline (reference sequence). The CDR3 has 13 residues. With 9 bases removed from V and 8 bases from J, the gap between germline ends came to 16 bases. DNA for the CDR3: TGTGCCAGCCTCGCCGGGAACCGAGAAAAACTGTTTTTT. Its protein product is CASLAGNREKLFF.

The rearrangement links TRBV9 to TRBJ2-2; 13 bases are a match to TRBD2. Per the germline V gene, CDR1 is SGDLS and CDR2 is YYNGEE. The J segment lost 7 bases and the V segment lost 4 bases, leaving 4 bases of the junction unmatched. This CDR3 has 15 residues. CDR3 in amino acids: CASSSGLAGLGELFF. The CDR3 nucleotides are TGTGCCAGCAGCTCGGGACTAGCGGGGCTCGGGGAGCTGTTTTTT.

The chain recombines TRBV5-1 with TRBJ2-1, with D perhaps TRBD2 (6 bases). Trimming stripped 0 bases from V and 6 bases from J, with 13 bases between. The CDR3 is 15 amino acids. Germline V CDR1 and CDR2: SGHRS, YFSETQ. The DNA for the CDR3 is TGCGCCAGCAGCTTGGCCGGGGGTTGGGTCAATGAGCAGTTCTTC. It codes for CASSLAGGWVNEQFF.

The CDR3, as DNA: TGTGCCAGCAGCTTAGGAATCACCGGGACTTATAGGAACTATGGCTACACCTTC. As protein: CASSLGITGTYRNYGYTF. This sequence joins TRBV7-8 and TRBJ1-2, with a weak D call TRBD1 (5 bases). The CDR3 consists of 18 residues. Germline values: CDR1 SGHVS, CDR2 FQNEAQ. The V gene lost 1 base and the J gene lost 2 bases, with 20 bases spanning the gap.

The genes are TRBV11-2 and TRBJ2-1; possibly TRBD2 for D (5 bases). The CDR3 covers 14 residues. V was clipped by 1 base and J by 8 bases, with 12 bases between them. Germline loops: CDR1 SGHAT, CDR2 FQNNGV. CDR3 in DNA: TGTGCCAGCAGCTTAGGAGCGGCTTCGGATGAGCAGTTCTTC. Its translation is CASSLGAASDEQFF.

This chain uses TRBV6-2 or TRBV6-3 with TRBJ2-5, with 10 bases lining up with TRBD2. Germline V gene lookup returns CDR1 MNHEY and CDR2 SVGEGT. CDR3 length: 18 residues. V trimming: 2 bases; J trimming: 5 bases; junction bases outside the gene matches: 14. The CDR3 region is CASSYMVAGGAARETQYF. The CDR3 DNA is TGTGCCAGCAGTTACATGGTAGCGGGGGGAGCCGCACGGGAGACCCAGTACTTC.

V usage is TRBV25-1 and J usage is TRBJ2-4; 8 bases agree with TRBD1. Germline CDR1 reads MGHDK; CDR2 reads SYGVNS. This CDR3 has 18 residues. V dropped 0 bases and J dropped 7; count of bases not matched to a gene: 14. The CDR3 coding sequence is TGTGCCAGCAGTGAATATATTCGGGGAAGGACAGGGAAGAACATTCAGTACTTC. This encodes CASSEYIRGRTGKNIQYF.

V usage is TRBV6-5 and J usage is TRBJ1-5; D is unresolved. Trimming removed 6 bases from V and 2 bases from J, with 8 bases in between. The CDR3 length is 13 residues. Germline V gene lookup returns CDR1 MNHEY and CDR2 SVGAGI. CDR3 coding DNA: TGTGCCAGCAGGTTGACACGCAATCAGCCCCAGCATTTT. This gives the protein CASRLTRNQPQHF.

The sample holds one count of this clone. V usage is TRBV5-6 and J usage is TRBJ1-6, with D uncertain. The CDR3 runs 15 residues. V dropped 1 base and J dropped 8 bases, with 13 bases sitting between them. CDR1 is SGHDT, CDR2 YYEEEE, per germline. CDR3 loop: CASSLYKEEHSPLHF. The DNA of the CDR3 is TGTGCCAGCAGCTTGTATAAGGAGGAGCATTCACCCCTCCACTTT.

The genes are TRBV28 and TRBJ2-7, with unresolved D. The germline gives CDR1 MDHEN, CDR2 SYDVKM. The CDR3 has 12 residues. Trimming stripped 1 base from V and 6 bases from J, with 7 bases between. The CDR3 is CASSLLSTEQYF. DNA for the CDR3: TGTGCCAGCAGTTTATTAAGCACCGAGCAGTACTTC.

The V and J genes are TRBV7-8 and TRBJ1-1; D unresolved. CDR3 length equals 13 residues. Trimming took off 4 bases at V and 3 bases at J, with 9 bases between the two ends. Germline values: CDR1 SGHVS, CDR2 FQNEAQ. The CDR3 spells CASSSVLYTEAFF. The DNA of the CDR3 is TGTGCCAGCAGCTCCGTTCTGTACACTGAAGCTTTCTTT. The complete variable domain, with remaining parts taken from reference TRBV7-8 and TRBJ1-1, reads GAGVSQSPRYKVAKRGQDVALRCDPISGHVSLFWYQQALGQGPEFLTYFQNEAQLDKSGLPSDRFFAERPEGSVSTLKIQRTQQEDSAVYLCASSSVLYTEAFFGQGTRLTVV.

This chain connects TRBV7-3 to TRBJ2-1; 13 bases are a match to TRBD2. V shed 3 bases, J shed 8 bases, and the junction held 4 bases outside the gene matches. CDR3 length equals 15 residues. Germline loops: CDR1 SGHTA, CDR2 FQGTGA. The CDR3 sequence is CASSLGTSGVYEQFF. The CDR3 DNA follows: TGTGCCAGCAGCTTGGGGACTAGCGGGGTATATGAGCAGTTCTTC. Together with reference TRBV7-3 and TRBJ2-1, the CDR3 gives the full variable domain: GAGVSQTPSNKVTEKGKYVELRCDPISGHTALYWYRQSLGQGPEFLIYFQGTGAADDSGLPNDRFFAVRPEGSVSTLKIQRTERGDSAVYLCASSLGTSGVYEQFFGPGTRLTVL.

This clone was seen more than once but under ten times. The V gene is TRBV19, the J gene TRBJ1-5; the D is unclear. The CDR3 contains 15 residues. The V end was cut by 6 bases, the J end by 1 base, with 13 bases between. Per germline, CDR1 LNHDA and CDR2 SQIVND (reference sequence). The chain's CDR3 is CASRWEVGSNQPQHF. CDR3 coding DNA: TGTGCCAGTAGATGGGAGGTAGGGAGCAATCAGCCCCAGCATTTT.